These 17 T cell receptor beta chains originate from one sample sequenced in a study of PD-1 blockade in classical Hodgkin lymphoma. The time point here: newly diagnosed, previously untreated cHL patient sample. Assay: immunoSEQ multiplex PCR; the TCRdb copy retains only in-frame clones and omits some. The sample has roughly 77,000 clones; 93% are singletons. The sequenced material came from peripheral blood mononuclear cells (PBMCs). The origin of the receptors is a human donor with classical Hodgkin lymphoma.

In DNA form, the CDR3 reads TGTGCCAGCAGCACCCGGACAGACACTGAAGCTTTCTTT. Residues: CASSTRTDTEAFF. The V call is TRBV11-2, the J call TRBJ1-1; possible D gene TRBD1, 6 bases. The CDR3 length is 13 residues. The germline CDR1 and CDR2 sequences are SGHAT and FQNNGV. V lost 5 bases to trimming and J lost 3 bases, with 10 bases between them.

The chain recombines TRBV19 with TRBJ1-1, with TRBD1 as a possible D gene (5 bases). CDR1 and CDR2 (germline): LNHDA, SQIVND (reference sequence). Trimming cost V 3 bases and J 4 bases, with 18 bases left between them. The CDR3 is 16 residues long. The CDR3 nucleotides read TGTGCCAGTAGTATCCTCGGAGGGGTAGAGAGCACTGAAGCTTTCTTT. This sequence encodes CASSILGGVESTEAFF.

The rearrangement links TRBV5-1 to TRBJ2-1; 9 nucleotides align to TRBD2. The CDR3 sequence is 15 residues long. V was clipped by 5 bases and J by 8 bases; unmatched bases: 11. The V gene's germline CDR1 is SGHRS and CDR2 YFSETQ. The DNA of the CDR3 is TGCGCCAGCAGACGCGGGGGGGCCTCTTTCGATGAGCAGTTCTTC. Amino acid sequence: CASRRGGASFDEQFF.

This chain connects TRBV5-4 to TRBJ2-2; 13 bases are shared with TRBD2. Germline V gives CDR1 SGHNT, CDR2 YYREEE (reference sequence). V shed 4 bases and J 7 bases; nucleotides not matched to a gene: 13. The CDR3 length is 18 residues. CDR3 nucleotide sequence: TGTGCCAGCAGCCCGAAAGGAGGACTAGCGGGAGTCCGCGGGGAGCTGTTTTTT. Its translation: CASSPKGGLAGVRGELFF.

The V and J genes are TRBV7-8 and TRBJ2-7, with no clear D. Per germline, CDR1 SGHVS and CDR2 FQNEAQ. Between the trimmed V and J ends, which lost 2 bases and 5 bases, there was a span of 7 bases. This CDR3 spans 12 amino acids. CDR3 sequence (DNA): TGTGCCAGCAGCTTACGCGGTCACGAGCAGTACTTC. Its translation is CASSLRGHEQYF.

As DNA, the CDR3 is TGTGCCAGCAGACTAAACCTACAGGGGTCCTACGAGCAGTACTTC. As protein: CASRLNLQGSYEQYF. The J gene is TRBJ2-7, the V gene TRBV6-1; TRBD1 matches 7 bases. CDR1 is MNHNS, CDR2 SASEGT, per germline. The CDR3 totals 15 residues. V lost 6 bases to trimming and J lost 1 base; unmatched junction nucleotides: 9.

The V gene is TRBV9, the J gene TRBJ1-3; 8 nucleotides align to TRBD1. In germline, CDR1 is SGDLS, CDR2 YYNGEE. CDR3 length: 15 residues. The junction had 6 bases not matched to a gene; V was cut back by 5 bases and J by 2 bases. The CDR3 loop is CASSGETGAGNTIYF. The DNA of the CDR3 is TGTGCCAGCAGTGGGGAGACAGGGGCTGGAAACACCATATATTTT.

The chain joins TRBV7-8 to TRBJ2-5; D gene ambiguous. The ends were cut back, 1 base at V and 1 base at J, with 10 bases in the middle. Germline lookup yields CDR1 SGHVS and CDR2 FQNEAQ. The length of the CDR3 is 15 residues. The CDR3 protein is CASSLEQTLQETQYF. For the CDR3, the DNA is TGTGCCAGCAGCTTAGAACAGACCCTCCAAGAGACCCAGTACTTC.

The chain links TRBV5-4 to TRBJ2-4; 14 nucleotides agree with TRBD2. Trimming took 4 bases from V and 11 from J; bases not matched to a gene: 11. Germline CDR1 and CDR2: SGHNT and YYREEE (reference sequence). The length of the CDR3 is 16 residues. This CDR3 is CASSLGLAGEREVQYF. The DNA for the CDR3 is TGTGCCAGCAGCCTGGGACTAGCGGGAGAAAGGGAAGTTCAGTACTTC.

Only one count was recorded for this clone. This CDR3 reads CASKSNSYEQYF. The DNA of the CDR3 is TGTGCCAGCAAGTCCAACTCCTACGAGCAGTACTTC. The gene calls are TRBV2 and TRBJ2-7; the D is unclear. V lost 7 bases, J lost 0 bases, and 7 bases lay in between. Germline CDR1 and CDR2: SNHLY and FYNNEI. The CDR3 is 12 residues long.

The chain couples TRBV27 to TRBJ1-4; D gene ambiguous. The CDR3 has 15 residues. CDR1 is MNHEY, CDR2 SMNVEV, per germline (reference sequence). The V end was cut by 6 bases, the J end by 8 bases, with 19 bases between. CDR3 region: CASRDLGGSAEKLFF. CDR3 bases: TGTGCCAGCAGGGACCTTGGAGGGTCAGCGGAAAAACTGTTTTTT. The full variable domain, completed using reference TRBV27 and TRBJ1-4, is EAQVTQNPRYLITVTGKKLTVTCSQNMNHEYMSWYRQDPGLGLRQIYYSMNVEVTDKGDVPEGYKVSRKEKRNFPLILESPSPNQTSLYFCASRDLGGSAEKLFFGSGTQLSVL.

The chain recombines TRBV19 with TRBJ1-2; 8 bases fit TRBD1. CDR3 length equals 14 residues. V was pared by 5 bases and J by 5 bases, with 7 bases of the junction left unmatched. Germline values: CDR1 LNHDA, CDR2 SQIVND (reference sequence). Here the CDR3 reads CASSGSGQGYGYTF. The CDR3 coding sequence is TGTGCCAGTAGTGGATCCGGACAGGGATATGGCTACACCTTC.

V and J are TRBV19 and TRBJ1-4, with 9 bases that match TRBD1. Germline V CDR1 and CDR2: LNHDA, SQIVND (reference sequence). This CDR3 spans 16 amino acids. Losses at the gene ends were 4 bases for V and 0 bases for J; bases not matched to a gene: 3. CDR3 protein: CASSTRQGATNEKLFF. In DNA, the CDR3 is TGTGCCAGTAGTACCCGACAGGGGGCAACTAATGAAAAACTGTTTTTT.

This chain links TRBV20-1 with TRBJ2-7, with D hard to call. Germline CDR1 reads DFQATT; CDR2 reads SNEGSKA (reference sequence). V was pared by 3 bases and J by 6 bases, with 9 bases between. The CDR3 consists of 11 residues. The CDR3 bases are TGCAGTGCTAGGGTGGATCGCGAGCAGTACTTC. Its translation is CSARVDREQYF.

This chain uses TRBV9 with TRBJ2-2; D unresolved. Germline V CDR1 and CDR2: SGDLS, YYNGEE. Between the trimmed V and J ends, which lost 1 base and 0 bases, there was a span of 13 bases. This CDR3 is built from 17 residues. CDR3 in DNA: TGTGCCAGCAGCGTACGACCAGGCTTAACGAACACCGGGGAGCTGTTTTTT. Its protein product is CASSVRPGLTNTGELFF.

V gene TRBV13 combines with J gene TRBJ1-3, with 7 positions matching TRBD1. The CDR3 runs to 16 residues. In germline, CDR1 is PRHDT, CDR2 FYEKMQ (reference sequence). With V trimmed by 1 base and J by 4 bases, 7 bases remained unmatched. DNA for the CDR3: TGTGCCAGCAGCTTAGCGACAGGGAGTGTCGGAAACACCATATATTTT. Translating gives CASSLATGSVGNTIYF.

The chain employs TRBV30 and TRBJ2-7, with a possible D match to TRBD1 (6 bases). The V end was cut by 3 bases, the J end by 3 bases, with 12 bases between. The CDR3 contains 13 residues. Germline values: CDR1 GTSNPN, CDR2 SVGIG (reference sequence). The CDR3 region has the DNA TGTGCCTGGAGCCTAGACAGGAACTACGAGCAGTACTTC. Amino acids: CAWSLDRNYEQYF.